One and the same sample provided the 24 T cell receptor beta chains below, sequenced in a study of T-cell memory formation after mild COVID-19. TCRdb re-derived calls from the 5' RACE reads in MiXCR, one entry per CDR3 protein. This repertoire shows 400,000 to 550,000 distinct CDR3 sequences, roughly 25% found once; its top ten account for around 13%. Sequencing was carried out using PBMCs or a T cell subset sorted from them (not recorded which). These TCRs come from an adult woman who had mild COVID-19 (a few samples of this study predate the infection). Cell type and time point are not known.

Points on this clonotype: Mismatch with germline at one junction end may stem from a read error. CDR3 in amino acids: CASSLGQPTDTQYF. CDR3 in DNA: TGTGCCAGCAGCTTAGGTCAACCCACAGATACGCAGTATTTT. The chain recombines TRBV5-1 with TRBJ2-3, with D unresolved. Germline V lookup: CDR1 SGHRS, CDR2 YFSETQ. CDR3 length: 14 amino acids.

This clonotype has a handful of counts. CDR3 region: CASSSGGAADSNQPQHF. DNA for the CDR3: TGTGCCAGCAGCTCAGGGGGAGCCGCTGATAGCAATCAGCCCCAGCATTTT. The V gene is TRBV9, the J gene TRBJ1-5; 7 bases fit TRBD1. Germline V gene sequence: CDR1 SGDLS, CDR2 YYNGEE. The CDR3 has 17 residues. The V gene end was trimmed by 4 bases and the J gene end by 0 bases; junction bases not matched to a gene: 10.

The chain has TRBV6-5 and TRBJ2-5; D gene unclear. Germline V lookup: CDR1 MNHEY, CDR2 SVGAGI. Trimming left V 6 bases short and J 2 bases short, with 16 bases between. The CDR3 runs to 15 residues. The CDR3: CASSNRHAVQETQYF. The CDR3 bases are TGTGCCAGCAGCAACCGACATGCGGTACAAGAGACCCAGTACTTC.

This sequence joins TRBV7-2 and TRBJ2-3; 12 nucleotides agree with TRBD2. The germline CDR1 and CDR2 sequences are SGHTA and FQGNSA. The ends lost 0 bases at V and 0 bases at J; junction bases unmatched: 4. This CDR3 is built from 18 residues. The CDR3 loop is CASSLAHGTSGSTDTQYF. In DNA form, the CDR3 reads TGTGCCAGCAGCTTAGCCCATGGGACTAGCGGGAGCACAGATACGCAGTATTTT.

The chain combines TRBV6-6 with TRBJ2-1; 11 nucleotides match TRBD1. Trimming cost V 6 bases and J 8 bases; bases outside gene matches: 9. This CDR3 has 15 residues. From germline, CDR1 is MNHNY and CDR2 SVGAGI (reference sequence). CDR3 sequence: CASSRPGQGVYEQFF. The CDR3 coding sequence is TGTGCCAGCAGCCGCCCGGGACAGGGGGTTTATGAGCAGTTCTTC.

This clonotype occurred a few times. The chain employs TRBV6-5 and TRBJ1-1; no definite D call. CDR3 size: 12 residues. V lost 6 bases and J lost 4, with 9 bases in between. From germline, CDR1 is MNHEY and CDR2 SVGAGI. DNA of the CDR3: TGTGCCAGCAGATTCGGGCCCACTGAAGCTTTCTTT. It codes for CASRFGPTEAFF.

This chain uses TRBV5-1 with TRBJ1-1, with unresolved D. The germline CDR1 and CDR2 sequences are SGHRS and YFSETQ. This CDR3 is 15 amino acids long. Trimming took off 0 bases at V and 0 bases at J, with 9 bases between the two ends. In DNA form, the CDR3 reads TGCGCCAGCAGCTTGGTCGGCTCTATGAACACTGAAGCTTTCTTT. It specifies CASSLVGSMNTEAFF.

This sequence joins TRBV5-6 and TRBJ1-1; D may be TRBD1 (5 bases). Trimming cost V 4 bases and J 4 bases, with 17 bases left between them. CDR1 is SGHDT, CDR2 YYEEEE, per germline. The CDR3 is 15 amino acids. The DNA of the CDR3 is TGTGCCAGCAGCACAAGGACATTCCGGAGCACTGAAGCTTTCTTT. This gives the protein CASSTRTFRSTEAFF.

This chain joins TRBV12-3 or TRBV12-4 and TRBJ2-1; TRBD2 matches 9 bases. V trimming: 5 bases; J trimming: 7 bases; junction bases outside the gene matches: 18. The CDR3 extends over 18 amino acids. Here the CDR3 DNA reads TGTGCCAGCAGTCCGGCCGGGGGGAGCGGGAGGAGATTGAATGAGCAGTTCTTC. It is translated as CASSPAGGSGRRLNEQFF.

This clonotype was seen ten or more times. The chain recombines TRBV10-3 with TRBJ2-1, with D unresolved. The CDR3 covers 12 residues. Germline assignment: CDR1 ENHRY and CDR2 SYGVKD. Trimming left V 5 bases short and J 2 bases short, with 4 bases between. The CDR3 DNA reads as TGTGCCATCAGTTCGACCTACAATGAGCAGTTCTTC. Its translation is CAISSTYNEQFF.

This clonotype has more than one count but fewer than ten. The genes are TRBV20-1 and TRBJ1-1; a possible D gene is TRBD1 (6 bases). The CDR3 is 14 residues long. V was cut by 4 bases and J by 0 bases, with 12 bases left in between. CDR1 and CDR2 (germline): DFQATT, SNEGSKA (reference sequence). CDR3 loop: CSAKRGAVNTEAFF. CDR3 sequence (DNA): TGCAGTGCTAAGAGGGGGGCGGTGAACACTGAAGCTTTCTTT.

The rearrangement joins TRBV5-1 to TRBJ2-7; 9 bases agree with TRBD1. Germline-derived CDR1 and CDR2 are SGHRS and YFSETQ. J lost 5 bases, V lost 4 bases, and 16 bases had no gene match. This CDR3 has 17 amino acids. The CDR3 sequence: CASSPGWGQGIEDEQYF. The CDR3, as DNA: TGCGCCAGCAGCCCTGGATGGGGACAGGGAATTGAGGACGAGCAGTACTTC.

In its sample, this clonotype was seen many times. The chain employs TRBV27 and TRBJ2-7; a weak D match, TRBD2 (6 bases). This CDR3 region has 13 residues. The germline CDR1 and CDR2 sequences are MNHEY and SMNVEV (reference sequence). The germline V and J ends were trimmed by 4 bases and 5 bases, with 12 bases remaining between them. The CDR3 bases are TGTGCCAGCAGTTCCCCAGGGAGGAACGAGCAGTACTTC. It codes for CASSSPGRNEQYF.

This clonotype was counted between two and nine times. In nucleotides, the CDR3 is TGCAGTGCTCAGGGCAATAGCGGGGGGGCCGAGGAGACCCAGTACTTC. Protein product: CSAQGNSGGAEETQYF. The chain joins TRBV20-1 to TRBJ2-5, with 11 bases that match TRBD2. Trimming removed 5 bases from V and 5 bases from J; junction bases left unmatched: 13. Germline CDR1 is DFQATT and CDR2 is SNEGSKA (reference sequence). The CDR3 totals 16 residues.

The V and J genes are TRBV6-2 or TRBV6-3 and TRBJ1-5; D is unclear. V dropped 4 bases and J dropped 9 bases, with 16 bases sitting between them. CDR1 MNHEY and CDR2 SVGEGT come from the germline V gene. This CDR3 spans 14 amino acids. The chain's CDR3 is CASSSLKVGAPQHF. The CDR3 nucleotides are TGTGCCAGCAGTTCCCTGAAGGTGGGTGCGCCCCAGCATTTT.

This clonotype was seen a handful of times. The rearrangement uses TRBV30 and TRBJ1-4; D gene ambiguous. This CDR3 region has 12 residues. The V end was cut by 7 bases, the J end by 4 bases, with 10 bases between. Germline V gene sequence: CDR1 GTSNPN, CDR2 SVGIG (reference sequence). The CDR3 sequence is CAFGRSNEKLFF. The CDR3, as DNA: TGTGCCTTCGGCAGGAGTAATGAAAAACTGTTTTTT.

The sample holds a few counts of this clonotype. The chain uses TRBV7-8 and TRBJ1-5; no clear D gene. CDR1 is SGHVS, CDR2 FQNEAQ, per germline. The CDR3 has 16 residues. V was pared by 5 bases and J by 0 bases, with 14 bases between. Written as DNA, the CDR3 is TGTGCCAGCAGCCTAGGCCAGTCGTATAGCAATCAGCCCCAGCATTTT. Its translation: CASSLGQSYSNQPQHF.

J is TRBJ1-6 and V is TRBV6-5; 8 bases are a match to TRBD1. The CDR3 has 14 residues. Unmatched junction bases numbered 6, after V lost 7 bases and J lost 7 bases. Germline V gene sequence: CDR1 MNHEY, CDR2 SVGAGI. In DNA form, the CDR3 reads TGTGCCAGCACCCCCGACAGGGGAAATTCACCCCTCCACTTT. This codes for CASTPDRGNSPLHF.

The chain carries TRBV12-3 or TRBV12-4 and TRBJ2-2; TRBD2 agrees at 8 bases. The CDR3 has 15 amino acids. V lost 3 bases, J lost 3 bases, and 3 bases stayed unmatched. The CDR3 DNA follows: TGTGCCAGCAGTTTTCCAGCGGGAGACACCGGGGAGCTGTTTTTT. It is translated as CASSFPAGDTGELFF.

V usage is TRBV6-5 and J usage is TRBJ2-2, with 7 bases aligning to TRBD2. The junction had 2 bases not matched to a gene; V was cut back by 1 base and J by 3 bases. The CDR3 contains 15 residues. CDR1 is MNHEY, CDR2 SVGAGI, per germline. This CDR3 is CASSYYGGYTGELFF. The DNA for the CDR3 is TGTGCCAGCAGTTACTACGGGGGGTACACCGGGGAGCTGTTTTTT.

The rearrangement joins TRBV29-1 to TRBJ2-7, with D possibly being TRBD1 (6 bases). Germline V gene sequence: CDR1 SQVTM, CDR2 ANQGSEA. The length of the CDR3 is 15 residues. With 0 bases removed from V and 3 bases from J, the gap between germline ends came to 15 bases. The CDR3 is CSVEDGGLRGYEQYF. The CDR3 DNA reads TGCAGCGTTGAAGATGGGGGCCTTAGGGGCTACGAGCAGTACTTC.

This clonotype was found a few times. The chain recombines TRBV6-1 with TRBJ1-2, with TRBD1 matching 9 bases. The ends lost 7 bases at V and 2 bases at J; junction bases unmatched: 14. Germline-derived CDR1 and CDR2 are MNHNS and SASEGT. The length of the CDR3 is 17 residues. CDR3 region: CASTLPRLGTGNYGYTF. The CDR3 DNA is TGTGCCAGCACCCTGCCCAGGCTCGGGACAGGGAACTATGGCTACACCTTC.

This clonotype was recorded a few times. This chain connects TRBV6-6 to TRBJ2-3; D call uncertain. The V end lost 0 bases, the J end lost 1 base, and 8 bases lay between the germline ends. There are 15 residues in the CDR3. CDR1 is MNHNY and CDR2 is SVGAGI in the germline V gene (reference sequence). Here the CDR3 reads CASSYSLPGTDTQYF. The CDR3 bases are TGTGCCAGCAGTTACTCGTTACCAGGCACAGATACGCAGTATTTT.

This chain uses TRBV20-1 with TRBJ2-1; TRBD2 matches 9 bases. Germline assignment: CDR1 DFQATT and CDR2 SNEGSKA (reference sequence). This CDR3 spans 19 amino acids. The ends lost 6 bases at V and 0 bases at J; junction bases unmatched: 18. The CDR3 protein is CSARLGGLAGSSSYNEQFF. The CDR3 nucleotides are TGCAGTGCCCGGTTAGGTGGGCTAGCGGGATCGAGCTCCTACAATGAGCAGTTCTTC.